Listed below are T cell receptor beta chains from one sample, sequenced in a study of blood T cell repertoires in COVID-19. Sequencing was performed with immunoSEQ multiplex PCR; in TCRdb, only in-frame clones are kept and a portion is missing. The sample gives 200,000 to 300,000 clones, about 91% of which show up once; 2.5% is in the top ten. The source material was PBMCs or T cells enriched from blood (not recorded which). The receptors originated from a woman aged 40 to 50 with acute COVID-19. Each CDR3 is given with its conserved first and last residue. Clone size, where shown, is once, few, many, or a class for clones that have expanded.

clone size | J gene | V gene | CDR3 protein
NA | TRBJ1-2 | TRBV4-3 | CASSPRTPPKNYGYTF
NA | TRBJ2-7 | TRBV29-1 | CSVGTGNYEQYF
NA | TRBJ1-4 | TRBV5-5 | CASSSRDRGTNEKLFF
NA | TRBJ1-5 | TRBV7-8 | CASSSGQGQSQRSNQPQHF
NA | TRBJ1-1 | TRBV4-3 | CASSQDRSTGGTEAFF
NA | TRBJ2-2 | TRBV14 | CASSQNRGTGELFF
once | TRBJ1-2 | TRBV5-1 | CASSLYGHGAGEFGYTF
NA | TRBJ1-2 | TRBV9 | CASSSGTEYGYTF
NA | TRBJ2-4 | TRBV6-2/TRBV6-3 | CASSSRPDRGDIQYF
NA | TRBJ2-7 | TRBV2 | CASKELISYEQYF
NA | TRBJ1-1 | TRBV4-1 | CASSQNRGRWTEAFF
NA | TRBJ2-1 | TRBV7-9 | CASIPRRTNFYEQFF
NA | TRBJ2-7 | TRBV30 | CAWSLSGVEQYF
NA | TRBJ1-1 | TRBV7-9 | CASGGGGPAEAFF
NA | TRBJ1-4 | TRBV5-1 | CASSRDRGTNEKLFF
NA | TRBJ1-1 | TRBV5-8 | CASSLRLNRGRGAFF
NA | TRBJ2-1 | TRBV4-1 | CASVGLDYNEQFF
once | TRBJ2-1 | TRBV27 | CASTKWSAGGRNEQFF
NA | TRBJ1-2 | TRBV21-1 | CASSSKPGGLCYGYTF
NA | TRBJ2-2 | TRBV7-9 | CASSPATRATGELFF
many | TRBJ1-1 | TRBV18 | CASSPSRPGRNTEAFF
NA | TRBJ2-2 | TRBV29-1 | CSVRTGGNTGELFF
NA | TRBJ1-2 | TRBV5-4 | CASSLEAGNYGYTF
NA | TRBJ2-7 | TRBV12-3/TRBV12-4 | CASSLQDSYEQYF
once | TRBJ1-1 | TRBV12-3/TRBV12-4 | CASSLSVNTEAFF
NA | TRBJ1-1 | TRBV19 | CASSTRENMNTEAFF
NA | TRBJ2-2 | TRBV3-1/TRBV3-2 | CASRSRRQGADTGELFF
NA | TRBJ1-3 | TRBV4-3 | CASSQAQGAGNTIYF
NA | TRBJ2-1 | TRBV4-3 | CASSQQAGGGHWNEQFF
NA | TRBJ2-5 | TRBV5-4 | CASSLPKETQYF
NA | TRBJ1-5 | TRBV6-2/TRBV6-3 | CASSYPGQGVYSNQPQHF
once | TRBJ2-3 | TRBV11-2 | CASSLDLYADTQYF
NA | TRBJ1-3 | TRBV24-1 | CATSDTPWGMRAGDYLGGNTIYF
NA | TRBJ1-5 | TRBV5-5 | CASTIQGNQPQHF
NA | TRBJ2-3 | TRBV7-2 | CASNRAGGPDTQYF
once | TRBJ2-5 | TRBV25-1 | CASTRTSGGNQETQYF
NA | TRBJ1-3 | TRBV19 | CASSIRGSGNTIYF
NA | TRBJ1-6 | TRBV7-7 | CASSLEGDSPLHF
NA | TRBJ1-2 | TRBV7-9 | CASSSTRGRGYTF
few | TRBJ1-1 | TRBV21-1 | CASSNSRGDTEAFF
NA | TRBJ1-2 | TRBV2 | CASSETEGYTF
NA | TRBJ1-3 | TRBV2 | CASSGDREGDTIYF
NA | TRBJ1-2 | TRBV29-1 | CSVQQGFAGYTF
few | TRBJ1-6 | TRBV30 | CAWREIGQGLPNSPLHF
NA | TRBJ2-2 | TRBV19 | CASSIAGVTGELFF